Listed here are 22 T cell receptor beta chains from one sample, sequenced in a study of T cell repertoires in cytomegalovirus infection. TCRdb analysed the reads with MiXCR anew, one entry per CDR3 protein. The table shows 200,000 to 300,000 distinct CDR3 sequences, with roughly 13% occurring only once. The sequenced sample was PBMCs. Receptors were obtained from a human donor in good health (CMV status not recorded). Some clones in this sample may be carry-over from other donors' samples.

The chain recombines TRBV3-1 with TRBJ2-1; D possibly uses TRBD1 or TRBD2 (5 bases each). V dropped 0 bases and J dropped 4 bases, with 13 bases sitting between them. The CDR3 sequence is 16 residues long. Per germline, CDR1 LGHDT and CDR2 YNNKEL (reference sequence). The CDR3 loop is CASSQDPRELYNEQFF. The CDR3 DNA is TGTGCCAGCAGCCAAGACCCCAGGGAGTTATACAATGAGCAGTTCTTC.

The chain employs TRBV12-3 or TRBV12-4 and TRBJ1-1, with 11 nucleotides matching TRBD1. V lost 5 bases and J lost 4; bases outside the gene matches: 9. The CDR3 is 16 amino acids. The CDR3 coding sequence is TGTGCCAGCAGTCCTGGACAGGGGGCTGGAGGCACTGAAGCTTTCTTT. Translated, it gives CASSPGQGAGGTEAFF.

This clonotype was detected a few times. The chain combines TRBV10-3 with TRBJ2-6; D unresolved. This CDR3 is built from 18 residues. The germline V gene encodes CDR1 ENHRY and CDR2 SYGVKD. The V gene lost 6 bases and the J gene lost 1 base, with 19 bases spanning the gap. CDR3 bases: TGTGCCATCAGCTCTTCTTTGGGTCAAAAGTCTGGGGCCAACGTCCTGACTTTC. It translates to CAISSSLGQKSGANVLTF.

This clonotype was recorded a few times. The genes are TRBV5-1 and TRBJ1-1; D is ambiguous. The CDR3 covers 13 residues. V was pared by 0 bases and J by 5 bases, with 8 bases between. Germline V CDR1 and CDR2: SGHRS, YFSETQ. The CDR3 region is CASSLGRATEAFF. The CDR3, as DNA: TGCGCCAGCAGCTTGGGGAGGGCAACTGAAGCTTTCTTT.

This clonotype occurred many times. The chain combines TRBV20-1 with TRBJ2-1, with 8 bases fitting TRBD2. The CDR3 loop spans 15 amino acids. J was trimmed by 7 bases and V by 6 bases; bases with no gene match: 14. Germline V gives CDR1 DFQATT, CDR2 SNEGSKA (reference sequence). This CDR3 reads CSAPRAGVKGNEQFF. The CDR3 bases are TGCAGTGCCCCGAGAGCGGGGGTTAAGGGTAATGAGCAGTTCTTC.

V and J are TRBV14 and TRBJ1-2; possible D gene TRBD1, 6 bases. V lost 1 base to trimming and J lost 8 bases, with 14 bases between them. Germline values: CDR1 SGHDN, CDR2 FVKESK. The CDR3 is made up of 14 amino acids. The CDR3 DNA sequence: TGTGCCAGCAGCCAAGTGGCAGGGGCTTTCGGCTACACCTTC. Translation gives CASSQVAGAFGYTF.

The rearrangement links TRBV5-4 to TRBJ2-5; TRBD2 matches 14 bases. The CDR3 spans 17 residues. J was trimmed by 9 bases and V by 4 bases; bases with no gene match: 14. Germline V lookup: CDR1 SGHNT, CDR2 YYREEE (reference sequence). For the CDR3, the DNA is TGTGCCAGCAGCCGCGGAGGACTAGCGGGAGGAGGCGAGTCCCAGTACTTC. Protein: CASSRGGLAGGGESQYF.

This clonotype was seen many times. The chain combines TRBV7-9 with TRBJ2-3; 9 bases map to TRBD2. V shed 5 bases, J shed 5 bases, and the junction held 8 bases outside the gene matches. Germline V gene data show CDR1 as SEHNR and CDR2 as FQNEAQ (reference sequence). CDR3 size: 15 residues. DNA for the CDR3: TGTGCCAGCAGCCGTAGCGGGAGAGGAGTAGATACGCAGTATTTT. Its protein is CASSRSGRGVDTQYF. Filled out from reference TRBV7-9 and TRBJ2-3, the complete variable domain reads DTGVSQNPRHKITKRGQNVTFRCDPISEHNRLYWYRQTLGQGPEFLTYFQNEAQLEKSRLLSDRFSAERPKGSFSTLEIQRTEQGDSAMYLCASSRSGRGVDTQYFGPGTRLTVL.

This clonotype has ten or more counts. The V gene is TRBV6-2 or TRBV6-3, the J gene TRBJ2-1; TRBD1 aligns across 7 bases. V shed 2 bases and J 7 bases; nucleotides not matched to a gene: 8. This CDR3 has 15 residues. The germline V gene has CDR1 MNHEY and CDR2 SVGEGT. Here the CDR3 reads CASSYANNRGNEQFF. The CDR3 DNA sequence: TGTGCCAGCAGTTACGCTAACAACAGGGGAAATGAGCAGTTCTTC.

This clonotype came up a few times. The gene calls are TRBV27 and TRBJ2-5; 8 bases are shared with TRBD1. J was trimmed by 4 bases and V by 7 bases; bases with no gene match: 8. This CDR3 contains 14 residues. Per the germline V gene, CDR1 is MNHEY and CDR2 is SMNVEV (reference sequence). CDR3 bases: TGTGCCAGCAATAGGGCAGGGGGCGGAGAGACCCAGTACTTC. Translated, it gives CASNRAGGGETQYF.

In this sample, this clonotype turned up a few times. CDR3 DNA sequence: TGTGCCAGCAGCCAAGAAGGACAGGGCCCCTACAATGAGCAGTTCTTC. It is translated as CASSQEGQGPYNEQFF. The chain is built from TRBV3-1 and TRBJ2-1; 8 nucleotides agree with TRBD1. CDR3 length: 16 residues. The V gene's germline CDR1 is LGHDT and CDR2 YNNKEL (reference sequence). V lost 0 bases and J lost 2; bases outside the gene matches: 3.

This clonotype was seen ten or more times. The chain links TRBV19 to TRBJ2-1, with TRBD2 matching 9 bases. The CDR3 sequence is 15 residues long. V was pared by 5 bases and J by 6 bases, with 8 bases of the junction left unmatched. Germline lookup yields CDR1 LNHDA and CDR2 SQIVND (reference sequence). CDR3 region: CASSPLAGRGNEQFF. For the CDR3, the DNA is TGTGCCAGTAGTCCCCTAGCGGGAAGGGGCAATGAGCAGTTCTTC.

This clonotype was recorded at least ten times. The CDR3 reads CAASTGGGYTF. DNA of the CDR3: TGTGCCGCTTCGACAGGGGGAGGCTACACCTTC. The chain couples TRBV7-2 to TRBJ1-2; 9 bases fit TRBD1. The germline gives CDR1 SGHTA, CDR2 FQGNSA. V dropped 11 bases and J dropped 8; count of bases not matched to a gene: 6. This CDR3 is 11 amino acids long.

The CDR3, as DNA: TGTGCCACCAGCAGAGATCGGCTCCCCGAGCAGTACTTC. Protein product: CATSRDRLPEQYF. V and J are TRBV15 and TRBJ2-7; D is unclear. The CDR3 extends over 13 amino acids. Germline CDR1 reads LNHNV; CDR2 reads YYDKDF (reference sequence). Trimming took off 0 bases at V and 6 bases at J, with 9 bases between the two ends.

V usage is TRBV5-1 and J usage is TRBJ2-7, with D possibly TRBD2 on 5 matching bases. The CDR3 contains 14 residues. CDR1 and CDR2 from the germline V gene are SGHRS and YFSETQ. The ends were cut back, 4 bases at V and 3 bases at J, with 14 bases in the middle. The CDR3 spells CASSPLIGGYEQYF. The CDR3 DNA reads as TGCGCCAGCAGCCCCCTTATAGGAGGCTACGAGCAGTACTTC.

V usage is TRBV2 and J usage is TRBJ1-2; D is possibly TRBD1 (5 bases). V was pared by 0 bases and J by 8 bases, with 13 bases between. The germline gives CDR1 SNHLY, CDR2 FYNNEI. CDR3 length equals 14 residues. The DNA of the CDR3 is TGTGCCAGCAGTGAAGCCCGGGTGGGGGAAGGCTACACCTTC. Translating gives CASSEARVGEGYTF.

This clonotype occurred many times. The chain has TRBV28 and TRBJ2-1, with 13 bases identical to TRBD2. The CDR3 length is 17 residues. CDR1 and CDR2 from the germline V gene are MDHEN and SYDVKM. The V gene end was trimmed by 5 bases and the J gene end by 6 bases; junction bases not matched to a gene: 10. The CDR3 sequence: CASSPHTGLAGLNEQFF. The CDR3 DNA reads TGTGCCAGCAGTCCGCATACGGGACTAGCGGGACTCAATGAGCAGTTCTTC.

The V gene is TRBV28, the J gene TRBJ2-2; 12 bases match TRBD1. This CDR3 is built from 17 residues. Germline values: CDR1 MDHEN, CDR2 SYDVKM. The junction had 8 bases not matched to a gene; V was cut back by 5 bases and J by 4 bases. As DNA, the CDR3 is TGTGCCAGCAGTCGAAGGGGACAGGGGGCGCCCACCGGGGAGCTGTTTTTT. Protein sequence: CASSRRGQGAPTGELFF.

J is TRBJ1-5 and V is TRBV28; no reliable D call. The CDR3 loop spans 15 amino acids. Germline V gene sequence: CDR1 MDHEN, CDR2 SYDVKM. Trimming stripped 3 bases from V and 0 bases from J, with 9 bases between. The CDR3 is CASSFRVYSNQPQHF. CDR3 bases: TGTGCCAGCAGTTTTAGAGTTTATAGCAATCAGCCCCAGCATTTT.

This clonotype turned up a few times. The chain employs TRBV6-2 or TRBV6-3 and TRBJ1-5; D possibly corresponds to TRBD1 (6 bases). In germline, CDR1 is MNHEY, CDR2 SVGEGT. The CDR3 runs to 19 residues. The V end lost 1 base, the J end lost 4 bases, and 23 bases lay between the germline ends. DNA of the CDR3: TGTGCCAGCAGTTACTGGCACGGGGCCGGGACACCCAATAATCAGCCCCAGCATTTT. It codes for CASSYWHGAGTPNNQPQHF.

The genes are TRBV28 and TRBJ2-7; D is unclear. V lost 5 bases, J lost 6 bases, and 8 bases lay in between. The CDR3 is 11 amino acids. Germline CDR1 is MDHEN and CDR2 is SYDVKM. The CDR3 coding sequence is TGTGCCAGCAGTCGGTTCCTCGAGCAGTACTTC. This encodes CASSRFLEQYF.

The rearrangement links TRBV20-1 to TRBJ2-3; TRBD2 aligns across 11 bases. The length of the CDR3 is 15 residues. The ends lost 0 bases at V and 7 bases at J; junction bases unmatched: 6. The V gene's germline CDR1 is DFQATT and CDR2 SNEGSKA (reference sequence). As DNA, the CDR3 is TGCAGTGCTAGAGATTCCGGGACTAGCGGTAATACGCAGTATTTT. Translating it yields CSARDSGTSGNTQYF.